This T cell receptor (beta chain) emerged from a study of cytomegalovirus exposure and HLA in healthy donors. Study findings and constraints: Common viral pathogens were later found to be apparently linked to several of the most significant clusters. Generally TCR sequences proved uncommon, though certain public TCRs appeared in numerous donors. The study flagged 150 to 200 TCR beta chains as cytomegalovirus-associated.

On this clone itself: Its antigen is not identified.

The CDR3 contains 15 residues. V was clipped by 4 bases and J by 5 bases, with 18 bases between them. The germline V gene has CDR1 SGHRS and CDR2 YFSETQ. This PCR relied on a set of 60 Vbeta primers and 13 Jbeta primers. Sequenced by immunoSEQ multiplex PCR; TCRdb stores in-frame clones only, minus some. In the table there are 95,000 to 120,000 clones, over 70% of which are singletons. This clonotype was obtained from a woman aged 40 to 50 in good health and CMV-seropositive. Sequencing used PBMCs. The V and J genes are TRBV5-1 and TRBJ1-1; the D gene is possibly TRBD1 (6 bases). This CDR3 is CASSPTGRGQTEAFF. CDR3 sequence (DNA): TGCGCCAGCAGCCCCACGGGACGGGGACAAACTGAAGCTTTCTTT.